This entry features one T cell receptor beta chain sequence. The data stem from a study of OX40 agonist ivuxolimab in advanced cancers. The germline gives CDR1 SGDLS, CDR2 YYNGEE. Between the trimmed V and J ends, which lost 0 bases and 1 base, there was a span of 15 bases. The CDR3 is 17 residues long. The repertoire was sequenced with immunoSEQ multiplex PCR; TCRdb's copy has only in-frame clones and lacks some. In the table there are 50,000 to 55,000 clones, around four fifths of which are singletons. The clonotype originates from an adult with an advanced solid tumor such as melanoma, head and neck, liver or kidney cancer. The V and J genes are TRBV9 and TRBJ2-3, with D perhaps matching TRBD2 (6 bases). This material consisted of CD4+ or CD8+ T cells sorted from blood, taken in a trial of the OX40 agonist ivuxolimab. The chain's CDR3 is CASSVVDNPSGTDTQYF. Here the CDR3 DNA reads TGTGCCAGCAGCGTAGTAGACAATCCTAGCGGCACAGATACGCAGTATTTT.